The clone carrying this T cell receptor beta chain was seen more than once but under ten times. What it binds is not known. These data come from a study of T cell responses to AZD1222 COVID-19 vaccine. General study findings and limits: Regions 160-218 and 743-854 dominated among vaccine-associated CD4 TCRs spanning spike. There were repertoire samples only from the period after the peak T cell response.

The germline V gene has CDR1 SGDLS and CDR2 YYNGEE. The CDR3 covers 14 residues. V was pared by 3 bases and J by 10 bases, with 16 bases between. Libraries were prepared by immunoSEQ multiplex PCR; TCRdb keeps only in-frame clonotypes and omits some of them. The sample lists over 85,000 clones, around 88% occurring once. This receptor was taken from an adult in good health. This material consisted of peripheral blood, taken on day 0 of AZD1222 vaccination. The chain couples TRBV9 to TRBJ2-2, with no clear D. The chain's CDR3 is CASSAIPSGAELFF. CDR3 bases: TGTGCCAGCAGCGCCATCCCCTCAGGCGCGGAGCTGTTTTTT.